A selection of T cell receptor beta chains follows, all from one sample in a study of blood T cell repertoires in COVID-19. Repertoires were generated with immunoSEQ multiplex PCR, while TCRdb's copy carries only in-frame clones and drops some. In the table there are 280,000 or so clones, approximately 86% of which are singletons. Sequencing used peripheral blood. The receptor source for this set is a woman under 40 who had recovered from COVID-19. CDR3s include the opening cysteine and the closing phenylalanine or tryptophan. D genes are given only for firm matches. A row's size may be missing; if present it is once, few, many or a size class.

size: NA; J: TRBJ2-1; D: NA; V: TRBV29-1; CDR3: CSVVRYNEQFF; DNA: TGCAGCGTTGTACGGTACAATGAGCAGTTCTTC
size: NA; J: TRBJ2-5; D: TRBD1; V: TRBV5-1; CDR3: CASSSRTGTQETQYF; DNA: TGCGCCAGCAGCTCCAGGACAGGGACACAAGAGACCCAGTACTTC
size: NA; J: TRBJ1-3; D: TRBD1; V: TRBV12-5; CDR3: CASGLGQGTDTIYF; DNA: TGTGCTAGTGGTTTGGGACAGGGGACTGACACCATATATTTT
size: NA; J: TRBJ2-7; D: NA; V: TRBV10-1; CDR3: CASSDRFEGSKPYEQYF; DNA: TGCGCCAGCAGTGATAGATTTGAGGGTAGCAAACCCTACGAGCAGTACTTC
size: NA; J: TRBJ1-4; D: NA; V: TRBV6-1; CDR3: CASSGPGKWFNEKLFF; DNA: TGTGCCAGCAGTGGACCAGGGAAATGGTTTAACGAAAAACTGTTTTTT
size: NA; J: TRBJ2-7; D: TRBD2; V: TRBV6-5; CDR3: CASSYSAGERSYEQYF; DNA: TGTGCCAGCAGTTACTCGGCGGGGGAAAGGTCCTACGAGCAGTACTTC
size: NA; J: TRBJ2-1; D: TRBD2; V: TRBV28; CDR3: CASSLRLAVYNEQFF; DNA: TGTGCCAGCAGTTTAAGACTAGCGGTCTACAATGAGCAGTTCTTC
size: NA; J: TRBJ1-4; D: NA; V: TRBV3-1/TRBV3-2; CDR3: CASSQDTGGGEKLFF; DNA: TGTGCCAGCAGCCAAGATACCGGGGGAGGTGAAAAACTGTTTTTT
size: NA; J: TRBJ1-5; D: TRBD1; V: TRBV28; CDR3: CASSPLTGIQHF; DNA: TGTGCCAGCAGTCCCCTGACAGGGATCCAGCATTTT
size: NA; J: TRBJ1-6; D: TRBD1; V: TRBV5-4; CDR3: CASSLGQGDSPLHF; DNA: TGTGCCAGCAGCTTGGGACAGGGCGATTCACCCCTCCACTTT
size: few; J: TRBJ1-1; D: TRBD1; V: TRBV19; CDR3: CASITGDRGTEAFF; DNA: TGTGCCAGTATAACGGGGGACAGGGGCACTGAAGCTTTCTTT
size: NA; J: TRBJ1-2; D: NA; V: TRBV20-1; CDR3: CSARQGLGYTF; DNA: TGCAGTGCTAGACAGGGGCTTGGCTACACCTTC
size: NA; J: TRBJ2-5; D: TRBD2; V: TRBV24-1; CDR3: CATSDSGLATRETQYF; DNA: TGTGCCACCAGTGATTCCGGACTAGCGACCAGGGAGACCCAGTACTTC
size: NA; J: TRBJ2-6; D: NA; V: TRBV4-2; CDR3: CASSLSGANVLTF; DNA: TGTGCCAGCAGCCTATCTGGGGCCAACGTCCTGACTTTC
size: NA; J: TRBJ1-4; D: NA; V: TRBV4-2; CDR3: CASSQNSFATNEKLFF; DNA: TGTGCCAGCAGCCAAAACAGCTTTGCAACTAATGAAAAACTGTTTTTT
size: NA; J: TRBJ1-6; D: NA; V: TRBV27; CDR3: CASSLKSSYNSPLHF; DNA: TGTGCCAGCAGCCTAAAAAGCTCCTATAATTCACCCCTCCACTTT
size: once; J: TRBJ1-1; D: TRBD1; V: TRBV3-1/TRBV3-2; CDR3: CASSSGQRPEAFF; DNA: TGTGCCAGCAGCTCGGGACAGCGCCCTGAAGCTTTCTTT
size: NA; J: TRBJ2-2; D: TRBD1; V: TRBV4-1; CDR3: CASSSPGGKAGELFF; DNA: TGCGCCAGCAGCTCACCAGGGGGCAAGGCCGGGGAGCTGTTTTTT
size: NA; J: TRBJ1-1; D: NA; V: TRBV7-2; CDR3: CASSPVSGTEAFF; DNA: TGTGCCAGCAGCCCAGTCAGTGGCACTGAAGCTTTCTTT
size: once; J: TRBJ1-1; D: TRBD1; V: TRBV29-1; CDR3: CSVAGQGDWVTEAFF; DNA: TGCAGCGTCGCGGGACAGGGGGATTGGGTTACTGAAGCTTTCTTT
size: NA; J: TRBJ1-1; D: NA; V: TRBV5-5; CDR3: CASSLTDTEAFF; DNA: TGTGCCAGCAGCTTGACAGACACTGAAGCTTTCTTT
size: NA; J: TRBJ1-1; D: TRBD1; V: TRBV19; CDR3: CASSPRQGTAFF; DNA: TGTGCCAGTAGTCCAAGACAGGGTACGGCTTTCTTT
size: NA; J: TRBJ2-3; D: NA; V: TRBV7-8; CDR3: CASSLAGSTDTQYF; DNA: TGTGCCAGCAGCTTGGCAGGGAGCACAGATACGCAGTATTTT
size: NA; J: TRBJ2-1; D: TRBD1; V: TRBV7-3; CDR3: CASSSPGQGYNEQFF; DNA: TGTGCCAGCAGCTCCCCGGGACAGGGGTACAATGAGCAGTTCTTC
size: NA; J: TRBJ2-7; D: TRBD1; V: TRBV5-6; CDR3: CASSGRTGREQYF; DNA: TGTGCCAGCAGCGGACGGACAGGGCGCGAGCAGTACTTC
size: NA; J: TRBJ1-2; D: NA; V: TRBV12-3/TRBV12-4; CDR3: CASSRGPYGYTF; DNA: TGTGCCAGCTCCAGGGGACCCTATGGCTACACCTTC
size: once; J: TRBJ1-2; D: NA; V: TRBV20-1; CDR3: CSASPRAGYTF; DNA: TGCAGTGCTAGTCCCAGGGCTGGCTACACCTTC
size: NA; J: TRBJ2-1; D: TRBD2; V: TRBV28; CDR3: CASSSPSGTSGRDEQFF; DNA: TGTGCCAGCAGTTCCCCCTCCGGGACTAGCGGGAGAGATGAGCAGTTCTTC
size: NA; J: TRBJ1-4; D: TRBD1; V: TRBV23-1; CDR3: CASSRRQGANGPEGEKLFF; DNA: TGCGCCAGCAGTCGACGACAGGGGGCGAATGGCCCGGAAGGTGAAAAACTGTTTTTT
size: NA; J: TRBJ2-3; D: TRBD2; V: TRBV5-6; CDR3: CASLIAGSTDTQYF; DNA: TGTGCCAGCCTAATAGCGGGAAGCACAGATACGCAGTATTTT
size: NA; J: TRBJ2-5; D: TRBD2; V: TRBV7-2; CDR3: CASSFFRSPLAGQETQYF; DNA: TGTGCCAGCAGCTTTTTTAGGTCCCCGCTAGCGGGGCAAGAGACCCAGTACTTC
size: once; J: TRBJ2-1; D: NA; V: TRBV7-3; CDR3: CASRGRSNEQFF; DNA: TGTGCCAGCAGGGGGCGTAGTAATGAGCAGTTCTTC
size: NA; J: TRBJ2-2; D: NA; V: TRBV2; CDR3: CASSRENTGELFF; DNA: TGTGCCAGCTCCCGCGAGAACACCGGGGAGCTGTTTTTT
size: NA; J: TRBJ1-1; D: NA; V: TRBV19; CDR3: CASRKGVAFTEAFF; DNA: TGTGCCAGTAGGAAGGGGGTCGCTTTTACTGAAGCTTTCTTT
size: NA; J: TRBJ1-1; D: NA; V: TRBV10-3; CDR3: CAISGIGGTEAFF; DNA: TGTGCCATCAGTGGGATCGGGGGGACTGAAGCTTTCTTT
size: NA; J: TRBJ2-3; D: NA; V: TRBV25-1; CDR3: CASSDDALGTDTQYF; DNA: TGTGCCAGCAGTGATGACGCGCTAGGCACAGATACGCAGTATTTT
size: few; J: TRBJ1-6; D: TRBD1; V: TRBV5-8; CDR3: CASSRGGTGGSPLHF; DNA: TGTGCCAGCAGCCGTGGAGGGACAGGGGGTTCACCCCTCCACTTT
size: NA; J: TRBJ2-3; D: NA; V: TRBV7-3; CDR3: CASSQTGKDTDTQYF; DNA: TGTGCCAGCAGCCAGACAGGAAAGGACACAGATACGCAGTATTTT
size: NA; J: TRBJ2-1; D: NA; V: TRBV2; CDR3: CASYWRDNEQFF; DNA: TGTGCCAGCTACTGGAGGGACAATGAGCAGTTCTTC
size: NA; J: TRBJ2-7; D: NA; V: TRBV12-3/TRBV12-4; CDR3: CASSLVLVSEQYF; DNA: TGTGCCAGCAGTTTAGTACTCGTATCCGAGCAGTACTTC
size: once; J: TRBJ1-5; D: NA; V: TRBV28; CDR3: CASSWATRNQPQHF; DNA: TGTGCCAGCAGTTGGGCCACGCGCAATCAGCCCCAGCATTTT
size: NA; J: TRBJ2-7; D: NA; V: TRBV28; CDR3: CASNQQGYSEQYF; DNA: TGTGCCAGCAACCAACAGGGCTACAGCGAGCAGTACTTC
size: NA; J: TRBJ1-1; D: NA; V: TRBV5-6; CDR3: CASSSLTGNTEAFF; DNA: TGTGCCAGCAGCTCCCTGACAGGGAACACTGAAGCTTTCTTT
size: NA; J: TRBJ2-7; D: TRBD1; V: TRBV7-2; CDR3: CASSFRTGGYEQYF; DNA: TGTGCCAGCAGCTTCCGGACAGGGGGCTACGAGCAGTACTTC
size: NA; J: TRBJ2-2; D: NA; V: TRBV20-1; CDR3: CSASYTGELFF; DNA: TGCAGTGCCTCCTATACCGGGGAGCTGTTTTTT
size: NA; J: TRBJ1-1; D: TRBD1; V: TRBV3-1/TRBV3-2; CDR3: CASSQHRGNTEAFF; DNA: TGTGCCAGCAGCCAGCACAGGGGAAACACTGAAGCTTTCTTT
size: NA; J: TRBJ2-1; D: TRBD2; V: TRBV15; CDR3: CATSRERLAGGNEQFF; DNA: TGTGCCACCAGCAGAGAAAGGCTAGCGGGGGGCAATGAGCAGTTCTTC
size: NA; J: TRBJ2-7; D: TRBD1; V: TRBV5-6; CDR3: CASSVGTGAYEQYF; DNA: TGTGCCAGCAGCGTAGGGACAGGGGCCTACGAGCAGTACTTC
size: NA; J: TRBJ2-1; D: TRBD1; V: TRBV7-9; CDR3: CASSPGTGSLNEQFF; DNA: TGTGCCAGCAGCCCCGGGACAGGGTCGTTGAATGAGCAGTTCTTC
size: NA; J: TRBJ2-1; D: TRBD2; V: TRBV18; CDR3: CASSPQGLAGDEQFF; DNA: TGTGCCAGCTCACCACAGGGACTAGCGGGAGATGAGCAGTTCTTC
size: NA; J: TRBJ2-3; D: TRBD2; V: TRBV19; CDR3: CASSRSSGRGSDTQYF; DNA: TGTGCCAGTAGTAGGTCTAGCGGGAGGGGGTCAGATACGCAGTATTTT